Each of the 5 T cell receptor beta chains below was sequenced from the same sample in a study of beta chain features in type 1 diabetes. Reverse transcription of all isolated RNA meant that expressed TCRB transcripts were sequenced. Some clones are missing from TCRdb's copy, which holds only in-frame ones; the method was immunoSEQ multiplex PCR. The sample consists of 240,000 or so clones, about 30% of them appearing once. The sample comprised central memory CD4+ T cells from blood. The origin of the receptors is a man aged 30 to 39 in good health.

The chain recombines TRBV2 with TRBJ2-5, with no clear D. The germline V gene has CDR1 SNHLY and CDR2 FYNNEI. V lost 5 bases and J 1 base, leaving 8 bases between the germline ends. CDR3 length: 13 residues. For the CDR3, the DNA is TGTGCCAGCAGTCGAGGTCCCCAAGAGACCCAGTACTTC. This sequence encodes CASSRGPQETQYF.

This clone was observed a handful of times. This chain uses TRBV30 with TRBJ2-1; tentatively, D is TRBD1 (6 bases). This CDR3 is built from 12 residues. Trimming shortened V by 3 bases and J by 6 bases, and 9 bases separated the two germline ends. Looked up from germline, CDR1 is GTSNPN and CDR2 is SVGIG (reference sequence). In nucleotides, the CDR3 is TGTGCCTGGAGGCTGGACAGCAATGAGCAGTTCTTC. It yields the protein CAWRLDSNEQFF.

The chain links TRBV27 to TRBJ2-7, with 7 bases identical to TRBD1. V shed 5 bases, J shed 3 bases, and the junction held 1 base outside the gene matches. From germline, CDR1 is MNHEY and CDR2 SMNVEV (reference sequence). The CDR3 runs 12 residues. The CDR3 nucleotides read TGTGCCAGCAGTAGGACAGGCTACGAGCAGTACTTC. As protein: CASSRTGYEQYF.

This clone was seen more than once but under ten times. V is TRBV7-8 and J is TRBJ2-7; D possibly corresponds to TRBD2 (5 bases). Germline V gene data show CDR1 as SGHVS and CDR2 as FQNEAQ. The CDR3 runs 15 residues. V lost 5 bases and J 2 bases, leaving 16 bases between the germline ends. The CDR3 nucleotides read TGTGCCAGCAGCCCCTGGAGTAGCGCTACCTACGAGCAGTACTTC. It codes for CASSPWSSATYEQYF.

The V and J genes are TRBV6-5 and TRBJ2-3; D may be TRBD1 (6 bases). This CDR3 is built from 14 residues. Germline V gene lookup returns CDR1 MNHEY and CDR2 SVGAGI. Trimming removed 6 bases from V and 4 bases from J, with 14 bases in between. The CDR3 bases are TGTGCCAGCAGCCTGGGCGGACAGTCAGATACGCAGTATTTT. It is translated as CASSLGGQSDTQYF.